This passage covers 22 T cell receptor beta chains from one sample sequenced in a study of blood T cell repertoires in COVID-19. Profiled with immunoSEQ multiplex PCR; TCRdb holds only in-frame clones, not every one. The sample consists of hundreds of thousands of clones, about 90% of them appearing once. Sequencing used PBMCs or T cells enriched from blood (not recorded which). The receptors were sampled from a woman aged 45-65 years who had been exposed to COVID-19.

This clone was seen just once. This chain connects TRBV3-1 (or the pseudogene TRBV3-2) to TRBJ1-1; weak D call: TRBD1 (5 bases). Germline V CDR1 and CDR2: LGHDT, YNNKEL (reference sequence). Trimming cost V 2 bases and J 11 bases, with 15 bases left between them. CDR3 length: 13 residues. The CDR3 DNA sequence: TGTGCCAGCAGCCAATACCAGGGTTATGAGGCTTTCTTT. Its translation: CASSQYQGYEAFF.

This chain's CDR3 is CASSPLGGTEAFF. Here the CDR3 DNA reads TGTGCCAGCAGCCCACTCGGGGGAACTGAAGCTTTCTTT. The gene calls are TRBV3-1 (or the pseudogene TRBV3-2) and TRBJ1-1; TRBD1 might be the D (5 bases). The germline gives CDR1 LGHDT, CDR2 YNNKEL (reference sequence). V was pared by 4 bases and J by 5 bases, with 11 bases between. This CDR3 is built from 13 residues.

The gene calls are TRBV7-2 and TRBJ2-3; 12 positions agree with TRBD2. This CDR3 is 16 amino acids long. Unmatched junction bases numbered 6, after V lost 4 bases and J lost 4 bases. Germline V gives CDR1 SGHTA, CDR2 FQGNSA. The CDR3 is CASSSLAGGVSDTQYF. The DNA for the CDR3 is TGTGCCAGCAGCTCCCTAGCGGGGGGGGTATCAGATACGCAGTATTTT.

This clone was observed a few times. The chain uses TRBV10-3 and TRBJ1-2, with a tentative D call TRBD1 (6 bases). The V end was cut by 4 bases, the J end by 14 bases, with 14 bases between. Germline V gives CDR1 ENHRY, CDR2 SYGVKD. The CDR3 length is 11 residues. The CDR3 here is CAISAGQGSTF. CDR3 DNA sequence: TGTGCCATCAGTGCCGGCCAGGGGAGTACCTTC.

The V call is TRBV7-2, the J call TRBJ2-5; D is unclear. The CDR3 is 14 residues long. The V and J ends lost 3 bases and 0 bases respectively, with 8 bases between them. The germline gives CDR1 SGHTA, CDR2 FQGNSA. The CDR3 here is CASSFYLNQETQYF. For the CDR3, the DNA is TGTGCCAGCAGCTTCTACCTCAACCAAGAGACCCAGTACTTC. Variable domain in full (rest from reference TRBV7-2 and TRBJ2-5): GAGVSQSPSNKVTEKGKDVELRCDPISGHTALYWYRQSLGQGLEFLIYFQGNSAPDKSGLPSDRFSAERTGGSVSTLTIQRTQQEDSAVYLCASSFYLNQETQYFGPGTRLLVL.

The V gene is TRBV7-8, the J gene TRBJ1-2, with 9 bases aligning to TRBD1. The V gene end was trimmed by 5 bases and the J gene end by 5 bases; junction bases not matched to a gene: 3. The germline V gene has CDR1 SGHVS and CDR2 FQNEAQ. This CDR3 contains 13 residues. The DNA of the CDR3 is TGTGCCAGCAGCAAACAGGGGGCGTATGGCTACACCTTC. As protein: CASSKQGAYGYTF. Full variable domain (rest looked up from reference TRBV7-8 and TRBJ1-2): GAGVSQSPRYKVAKRGQDVALRCDPISGHVSLFWYQQALGQGPEFLTYFQNEAQLDKSGLPSDRFFAERPEGSVSTLKIQRTQQEDSAVYLCASSKQGAYGYTFGSGTRLTVV.

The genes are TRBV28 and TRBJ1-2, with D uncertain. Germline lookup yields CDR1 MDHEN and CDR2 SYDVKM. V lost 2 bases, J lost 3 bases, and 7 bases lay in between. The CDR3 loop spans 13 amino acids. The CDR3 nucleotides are TGTGCCAGCAGTTTACCGGGATACTATGGCTACACCTTC. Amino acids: CASSLPGYYGYTF.

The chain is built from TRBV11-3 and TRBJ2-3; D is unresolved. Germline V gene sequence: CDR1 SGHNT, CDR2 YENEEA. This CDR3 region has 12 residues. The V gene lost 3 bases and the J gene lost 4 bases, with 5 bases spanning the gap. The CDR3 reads CASSFNSDTQYF. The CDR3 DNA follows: TGTGCCAGCAGCTTCAACTCAGATACGCAGTATTTT. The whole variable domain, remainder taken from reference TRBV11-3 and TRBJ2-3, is EAGVVQSPRYKIIEKKQPVAFWCNPISGHNTLYWYLQNLGQGPELLIRYENEEAVDDSQLPKDRFSAERLKGVDSTLKIQPAELGDSAVYLCASSFNSDTQYFGPGTRLTVL.

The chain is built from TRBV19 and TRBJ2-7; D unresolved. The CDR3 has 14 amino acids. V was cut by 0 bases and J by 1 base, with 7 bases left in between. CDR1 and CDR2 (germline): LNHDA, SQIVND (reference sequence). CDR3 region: CASSIDSKSYEQYF. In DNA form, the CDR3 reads TGTGCCAGTAGTATAGACAGTAAGTCCTACGAGCAGTACTTC.

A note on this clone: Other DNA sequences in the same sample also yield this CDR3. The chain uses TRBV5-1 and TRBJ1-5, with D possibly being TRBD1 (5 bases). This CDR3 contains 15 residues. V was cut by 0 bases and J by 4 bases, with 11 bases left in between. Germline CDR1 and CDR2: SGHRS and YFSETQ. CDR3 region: CASSLAGMSNQPQHF. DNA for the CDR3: TGCGCCAGCAGCTTGGCAGGGATGTCAAATCAGCCCCAGCATTTT.

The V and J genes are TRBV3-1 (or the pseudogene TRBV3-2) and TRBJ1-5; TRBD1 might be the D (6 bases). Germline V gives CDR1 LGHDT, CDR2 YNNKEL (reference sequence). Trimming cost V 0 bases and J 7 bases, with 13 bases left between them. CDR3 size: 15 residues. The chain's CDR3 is CASSQDLGAGQPQHF. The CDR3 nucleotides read TGTGCCAGCAGCCAAGATTTGGGGGCCGGACAGCCCCAGCATTTT.

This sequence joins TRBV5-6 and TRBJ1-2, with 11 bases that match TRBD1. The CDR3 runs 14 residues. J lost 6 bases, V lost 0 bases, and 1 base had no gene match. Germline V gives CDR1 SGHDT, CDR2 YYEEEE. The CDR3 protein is CASSLVGQGDGYTF. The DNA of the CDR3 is TGTGCCAGCAGCTTGGTGGGACAGGGGGATGGCTACACCTTC.

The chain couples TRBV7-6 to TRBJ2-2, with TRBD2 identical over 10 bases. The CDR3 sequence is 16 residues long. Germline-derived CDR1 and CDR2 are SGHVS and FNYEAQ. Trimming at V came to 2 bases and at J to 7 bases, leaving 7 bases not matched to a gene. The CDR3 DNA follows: TGTGCCAGCAGCTTATCGACTAGCGGGTCCGGCGGGGAGCTGTTTTTT. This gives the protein CASSLSTSGSGGELFF.

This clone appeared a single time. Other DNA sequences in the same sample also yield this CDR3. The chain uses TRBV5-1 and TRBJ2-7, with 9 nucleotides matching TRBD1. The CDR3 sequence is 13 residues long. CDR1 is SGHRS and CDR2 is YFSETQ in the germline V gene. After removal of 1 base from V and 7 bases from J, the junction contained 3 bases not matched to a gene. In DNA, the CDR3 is TGCGCCAGCAGCTTGACAGGGGGCTATGAGCAGTACTTC. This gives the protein CASSLTGGYEQYF.

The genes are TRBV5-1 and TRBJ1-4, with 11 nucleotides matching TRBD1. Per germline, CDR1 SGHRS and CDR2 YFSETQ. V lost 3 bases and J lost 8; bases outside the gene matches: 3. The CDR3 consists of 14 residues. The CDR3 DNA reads TGCGCCAGCAGCTGGACAGGGGGCGACGAAAAACTGTTTTTT. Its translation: CASSWTGGDEKLFF.

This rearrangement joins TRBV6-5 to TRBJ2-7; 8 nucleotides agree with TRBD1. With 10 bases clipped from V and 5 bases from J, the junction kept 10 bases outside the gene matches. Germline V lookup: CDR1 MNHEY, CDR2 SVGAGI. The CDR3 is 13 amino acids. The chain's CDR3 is CAITDRALNEQYF. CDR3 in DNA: TGTGCCATCACGGACAGGGCCCTTAACGAGCAGTACTTC.

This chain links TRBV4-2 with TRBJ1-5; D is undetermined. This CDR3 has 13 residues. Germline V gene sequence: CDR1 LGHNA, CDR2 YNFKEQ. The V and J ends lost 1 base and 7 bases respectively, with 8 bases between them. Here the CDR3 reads CASSQGTRQPQHF. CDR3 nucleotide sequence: TGTGCCAGCAGCCAAGGAACCAGGCAGCCCCAGCATTTT.

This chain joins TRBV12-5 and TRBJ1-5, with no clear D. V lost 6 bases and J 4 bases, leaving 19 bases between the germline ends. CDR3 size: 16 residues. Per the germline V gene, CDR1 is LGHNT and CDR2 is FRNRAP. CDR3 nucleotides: TGTGCTAGTGGGACATTAGGGAGTCTTAGGAATCAGCCCCAGCATTTT. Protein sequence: CASGTLGSLRNQPQHF.

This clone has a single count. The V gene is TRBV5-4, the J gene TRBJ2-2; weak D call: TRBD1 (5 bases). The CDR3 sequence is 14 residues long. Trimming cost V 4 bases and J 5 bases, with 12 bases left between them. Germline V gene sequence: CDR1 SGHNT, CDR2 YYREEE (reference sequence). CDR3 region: CASSQGRNTGELFF. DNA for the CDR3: TGTGCCAGCAGCCAGGGTAGGAATACCGGGGAGCTGTTTTTT.

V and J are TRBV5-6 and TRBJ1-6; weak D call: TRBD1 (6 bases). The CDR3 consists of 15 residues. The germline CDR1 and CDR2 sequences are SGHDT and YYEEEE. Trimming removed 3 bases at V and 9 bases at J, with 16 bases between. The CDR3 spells CASSYTGPVGSPLHF. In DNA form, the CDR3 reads TGTGCCAGCAGCTATACAGGGCCTGTAGGTTCACCCCTCCACTTT.

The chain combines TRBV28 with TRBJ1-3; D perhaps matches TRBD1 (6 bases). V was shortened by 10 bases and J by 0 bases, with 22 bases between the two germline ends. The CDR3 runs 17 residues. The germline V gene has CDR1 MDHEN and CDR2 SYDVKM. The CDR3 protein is CATIGGRQSYSGNTIYF. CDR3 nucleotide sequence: TGTGCCACCATAGGGGGTAGGCAGTCTTACTCTGGAAACACCATATATTTT.

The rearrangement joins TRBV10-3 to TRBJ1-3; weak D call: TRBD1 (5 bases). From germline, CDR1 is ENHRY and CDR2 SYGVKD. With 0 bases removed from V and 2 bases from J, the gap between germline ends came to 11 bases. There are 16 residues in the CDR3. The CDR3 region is CAISESSGKTGNTIYF. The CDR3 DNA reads TGTGCCATCAGTGAGTCTTCAGGGAAAACTGGAAACACCATATATTTT.